The rows below give T cell receptor beta chains drawn from one sample of a study of blood T cell repertoires in COVID-19. Assay used: immunoSEQ multiplex PCR; TCRdb lists only in-frame clones, some missing. The sample records 100,000 to 110,000 clones, less than 90% being singletons. The specimen sequenced was peripheral blood. These receptors all stem from a young man in a cohort sampled during active COVID-19. The conserved cysteine and the conserved F or W are not part of the CDR3 here. Where a row states a size, it is once, few, many or the class of an expanded clone; other rows omit it.

v_call,cdr3_length,clone_size,cdr3_aa
TRBV20-1,12,-,SASAGTATYEQY
TRBV10-3,10,once,AISGGEETQY
TRBV29-1,9,-,SVRQNEKLF
TRBV7-9,13,-,ASSLGAGPSYEQY
TRBV7-9,12,-,ASSLGTSNTEAF
TRBV27,11,-,ASSLSPLSEAF
TRBV9,10,-,ASGSSGNTIY
TRBV7-6,16,-,ASSLTEGKSSYNSPLH
TRBV4-2,11,-,ASSQEDNSEAF
TRBV11-2,11,once,ASSARQNNEQF
TRBV7-2,12,-,ASSQGTSSQTQY
TRBV18,12,-,ASSPPDSPDEQY
TRBV30,11,-,AWETLARETQY